This T cell receptor (beta chain) originates from a study of blood T cell repertoires in COVID-19. Study-level information: The United States, Italy and Spain were the sources of the acute and convalescent COVID-19 samples. PBMCs, B-cell-depleted T cells, or T cells provided the cDNA or gDNA that made up the material.

Under the authors' procedure: Estimation of nucleated cell counts was performed using reference gene primer amplification. Sequenced by immunoSEQ multiplex PCR; TCRdb stores in-frame clones only, minus some. V and J calls and clone size are those listed in that table; D and trimming were worked out from the DNA. The data contain around 700,000 clones, about 87% of them singletons. Germline V gene lookup returns CDR1 KGHSH and CDR2 LQKENI. The V segment lost 3 bases and the J segment 6 bases; nucleotides outside the gene matches: 7. The CDR3 is 14 amino acids. Sequenced input: peripheral blood. The chain has TRBV18 and TRBJ1-2; 7 bases map to TRBD1. The TCR originated in a woman under 30 with acute or convalescent COVID-19. The CDR3 bases are TGTGCCAGCTCACCCTCGAGCAGGGGGAATGGCTACACCTTC. The encoded protein is CASSPSSRGNGYTF.